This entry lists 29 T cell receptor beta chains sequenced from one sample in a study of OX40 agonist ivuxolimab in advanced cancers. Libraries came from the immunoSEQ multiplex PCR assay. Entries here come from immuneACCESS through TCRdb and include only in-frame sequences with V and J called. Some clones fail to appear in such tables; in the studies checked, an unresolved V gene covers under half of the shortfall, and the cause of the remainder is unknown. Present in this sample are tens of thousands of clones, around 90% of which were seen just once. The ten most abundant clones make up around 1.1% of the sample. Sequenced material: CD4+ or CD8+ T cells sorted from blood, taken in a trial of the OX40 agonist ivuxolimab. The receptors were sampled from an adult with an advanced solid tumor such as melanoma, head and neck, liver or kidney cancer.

The CDR3 DNA reads as TGTGCCTCCCGCTTAACTAGCACAGATACGCAGTATTTT. This codes for CASRLTSTDTQYF. The chain combines TRBV19 with TRBJ2-3; D unclear. Germline-derived CDR1 and CDR2 are LNHDA and SQIVND (reference sequence). Trimming removed 11 bases from V and 0 bases from J, with 12 bases in between. The CDR3 sequence is 13 residues long.

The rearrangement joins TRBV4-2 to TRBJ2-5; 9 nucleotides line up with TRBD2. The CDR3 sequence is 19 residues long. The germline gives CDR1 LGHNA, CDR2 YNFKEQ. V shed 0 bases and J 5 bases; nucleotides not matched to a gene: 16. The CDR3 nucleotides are TGTGCCAGCAGCCAAGATCCGGCGGGAGGGGCCACTGTTTGGGAGACCCAGTACTTC. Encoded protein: CASSQDPAGGATVWETQYF.

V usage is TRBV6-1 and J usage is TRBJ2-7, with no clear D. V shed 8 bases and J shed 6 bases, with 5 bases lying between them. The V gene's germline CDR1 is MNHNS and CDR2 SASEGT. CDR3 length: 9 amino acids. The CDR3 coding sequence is TGTGCCAGCTCGTTCGAGCAGTACTTC. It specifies CASSFEQYF.

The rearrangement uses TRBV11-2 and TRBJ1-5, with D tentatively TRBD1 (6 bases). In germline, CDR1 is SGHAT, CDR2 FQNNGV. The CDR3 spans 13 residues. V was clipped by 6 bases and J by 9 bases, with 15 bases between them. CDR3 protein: CASSQTGSGPQHF. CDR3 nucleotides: TGTGCCAGCAGTCAAACAGGGTCCGGGCCCCAGCATTTT.

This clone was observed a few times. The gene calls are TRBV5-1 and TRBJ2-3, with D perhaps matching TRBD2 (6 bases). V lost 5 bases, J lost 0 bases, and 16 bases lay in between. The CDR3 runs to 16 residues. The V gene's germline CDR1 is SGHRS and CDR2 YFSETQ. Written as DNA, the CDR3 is TGCGCCAGCAGGGAGGGAGCCGCCTCTAGCACAGATACGCAGTATTTT. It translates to CASREGAASSTDTQYF.

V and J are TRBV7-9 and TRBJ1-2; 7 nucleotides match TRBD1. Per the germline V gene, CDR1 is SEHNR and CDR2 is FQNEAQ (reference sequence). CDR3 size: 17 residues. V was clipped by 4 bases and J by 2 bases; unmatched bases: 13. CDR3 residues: CASSSVRDSKVNYGYTF. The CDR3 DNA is TGTGCCAGCAGCTCAGTAAGGGACAGCAAGGTGAACTATGGCTACACCTTC. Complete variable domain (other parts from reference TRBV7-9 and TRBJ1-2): DTGVSQNPRHKITKRGQNVTFRCDPISEHNRLYWYRQTLGQGPEFLTYFQNEAQLEKSRLLSDRFSAERPKGSFSTLEIQRTEQGDSAMYLCASSSVRDSKVNYGYTFGSGTRLTVV.

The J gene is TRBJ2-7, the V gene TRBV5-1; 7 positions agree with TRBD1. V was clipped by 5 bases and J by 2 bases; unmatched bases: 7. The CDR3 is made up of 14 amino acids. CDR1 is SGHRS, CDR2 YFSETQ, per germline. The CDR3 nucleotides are TGCGCCAGCAGTAGGGACAGTGGTACCTACGAGCAGTACTTC. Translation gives CASSRDSGTYEQYF.

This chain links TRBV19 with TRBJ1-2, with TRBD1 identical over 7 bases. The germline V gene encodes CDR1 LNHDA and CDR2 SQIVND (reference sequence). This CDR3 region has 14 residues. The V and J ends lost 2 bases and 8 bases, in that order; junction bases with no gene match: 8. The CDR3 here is CASSIPGQSSGYTF. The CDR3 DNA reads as TGTGCCAGTAGTATACCGGGACAGTCTTCCGGCTACACCTTC.

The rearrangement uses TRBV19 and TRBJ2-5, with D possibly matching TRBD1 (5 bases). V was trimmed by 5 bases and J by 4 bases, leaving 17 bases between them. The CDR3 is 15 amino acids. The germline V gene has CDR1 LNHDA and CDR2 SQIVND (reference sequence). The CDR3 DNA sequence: TGTGCCAGTAGTGACTCGGCTGCAAGGGGAGAGACCCAGTACTTC. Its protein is CASSDSAARGETQYF.

CDR3 region: CASSMGVMETQYF. CDR3 bases: TGTGCCAGTAGTATGGGGGTAATGGAGACCCAGTACTTC. The chain is built from TRBV19 and TRBJ2-5, with D possibly being TRBD1 or TRBD2 (5 bases each). The CDR3 totals 13 residues. Trimming took 3 bases from V and 5 from J, leaving 10 bases between them. Germline loops: CDR1 LNHDA, CDR2 SQIVND (reference sequence).

The CDR3 bases are TGTGCCAGTGGGACAGGGGACGGGCGCGAGCAGTACTTC. This translates into CASGTGDGREQYF. This sequence joins TRBV19 and TRBJ2-7; 10 bases match TRBD1. The CDR3 contains 13 residues. Germline CDR1 and CDR2: LNHDA and SQIVND (reference sequence). V lost 8 bases to trimming and J lost 6 bases; unmatched junction nucleotides: 7.

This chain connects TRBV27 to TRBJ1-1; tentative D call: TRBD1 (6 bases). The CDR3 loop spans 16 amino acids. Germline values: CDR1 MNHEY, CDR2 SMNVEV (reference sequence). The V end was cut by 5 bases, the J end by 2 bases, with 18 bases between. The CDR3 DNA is TGTGCCAGCAGTCCCGACCCTCAACAGGGAAACACTGAAGCTTTCTTT. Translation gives CASSPDPQQGNTEAFF.

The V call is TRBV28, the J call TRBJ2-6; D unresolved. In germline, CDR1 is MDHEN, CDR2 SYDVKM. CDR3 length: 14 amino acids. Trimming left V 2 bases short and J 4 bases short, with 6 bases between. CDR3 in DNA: TGTGCCAGCAGTTTAAAATCGGGGGCCAACGTCCTGACTTTC. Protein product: CASSLKSGANVLTF.

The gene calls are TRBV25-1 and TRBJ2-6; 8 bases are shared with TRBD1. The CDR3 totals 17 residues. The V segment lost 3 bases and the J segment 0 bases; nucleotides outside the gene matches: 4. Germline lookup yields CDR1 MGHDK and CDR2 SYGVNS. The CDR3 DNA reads TGTGCCAGCAGTGACGACAGGGGAAGCTCTGGGGCCAACGTCCTGACTTTC. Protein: CASSDDRGSSGANVLTF.

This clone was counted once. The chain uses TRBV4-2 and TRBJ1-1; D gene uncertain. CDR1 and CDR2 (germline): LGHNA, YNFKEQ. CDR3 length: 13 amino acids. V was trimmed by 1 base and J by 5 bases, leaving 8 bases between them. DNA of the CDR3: TGTGCCAGCAGCCAAGCGGTAGGTACTGAAGCTTTCTTT. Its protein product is CASSQAVGTEAFF.

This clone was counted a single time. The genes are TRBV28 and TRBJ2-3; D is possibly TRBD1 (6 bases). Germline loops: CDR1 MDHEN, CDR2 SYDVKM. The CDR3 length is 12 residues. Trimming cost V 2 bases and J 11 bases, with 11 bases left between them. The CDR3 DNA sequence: TGTGCCAGCAGTTTAGCCACAGGGTGGCAGTATTTT. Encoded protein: CASSLATGWQYF. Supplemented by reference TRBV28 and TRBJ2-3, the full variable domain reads DVKVTQSSRYLVKRTGEKVFLECVQDMDHENMFWYRQDPGLGLRLIYFSYDVKMKEKGDIPEGYSVSREKKERFSLILESASTNQTSMYLCASSLATGWQYFGPGTRLTVL.

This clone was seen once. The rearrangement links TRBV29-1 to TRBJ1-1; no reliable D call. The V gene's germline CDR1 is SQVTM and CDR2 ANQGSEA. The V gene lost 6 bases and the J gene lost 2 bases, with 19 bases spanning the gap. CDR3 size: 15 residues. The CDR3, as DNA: TGCAGCGTGGACCCACGTGGAGGCAGAAACACTGAAGCTTTCTTT. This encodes CSVDPRGGRNTEAFF.

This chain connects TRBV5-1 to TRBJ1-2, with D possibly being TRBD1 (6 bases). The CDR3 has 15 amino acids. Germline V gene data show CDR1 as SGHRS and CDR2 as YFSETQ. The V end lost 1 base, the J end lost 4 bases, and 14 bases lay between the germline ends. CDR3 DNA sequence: TGCGCCAGCAGCTTGACTTCCCAGGGGCCCTATGGCTACACCTTC. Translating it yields CASSLTSQGPYGYTF.

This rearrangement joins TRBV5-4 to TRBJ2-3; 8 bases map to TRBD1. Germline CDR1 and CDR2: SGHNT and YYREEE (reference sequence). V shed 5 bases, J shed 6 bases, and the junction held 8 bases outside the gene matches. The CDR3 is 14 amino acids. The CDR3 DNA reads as TGTGCCAGCAGAGAAGACAGGGGTTCCGATACGCAGTATTTT. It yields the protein CASREDRGSDTQYF.

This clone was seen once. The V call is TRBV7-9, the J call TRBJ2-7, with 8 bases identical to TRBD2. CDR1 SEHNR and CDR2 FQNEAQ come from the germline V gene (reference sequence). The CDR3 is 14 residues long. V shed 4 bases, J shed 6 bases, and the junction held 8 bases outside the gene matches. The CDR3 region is CASSSGSGGLEQYF. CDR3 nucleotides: TGTGCCAGCAGCTCGGGTTCGGGAGGGCTCGAGCAGTACTTC.

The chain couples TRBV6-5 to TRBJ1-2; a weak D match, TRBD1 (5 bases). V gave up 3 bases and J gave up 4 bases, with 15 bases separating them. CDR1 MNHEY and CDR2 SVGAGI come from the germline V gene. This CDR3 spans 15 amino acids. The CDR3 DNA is TGTGCCAGCAGTTATACTACAGCTGGGGGCTATGGCTACACCTTC. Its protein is CASSYTTAGGYGYTF.

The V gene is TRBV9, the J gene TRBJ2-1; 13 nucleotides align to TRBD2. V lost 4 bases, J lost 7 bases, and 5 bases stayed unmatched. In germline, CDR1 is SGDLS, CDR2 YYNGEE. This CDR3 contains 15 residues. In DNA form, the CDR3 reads TGTGCCAGCAGCAGACTAGCGGGAGGTGGAAATGAGCAGTTCTTC. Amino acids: CASSRLAGGGNEQFF. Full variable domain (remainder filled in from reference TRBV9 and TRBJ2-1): DSGVTQTPKHLITATGQRVTLRCSPRSGDLSVYWYQQSLDQGLQFLIQYYNGEERAKGNILERFSAQQFPDLHSELNLSSLELGDSALYFCASSRLAGGGNEQFFGPGTRLTVL.

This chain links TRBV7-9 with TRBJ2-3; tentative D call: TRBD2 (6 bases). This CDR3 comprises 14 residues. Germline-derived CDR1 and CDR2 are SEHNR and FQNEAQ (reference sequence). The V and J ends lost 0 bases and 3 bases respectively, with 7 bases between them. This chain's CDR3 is CASSLAGGTDTQYF. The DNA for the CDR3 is TGTGCCAGCAGCTTAGCGGGAGGAACAGATACGCAGTATTTT.

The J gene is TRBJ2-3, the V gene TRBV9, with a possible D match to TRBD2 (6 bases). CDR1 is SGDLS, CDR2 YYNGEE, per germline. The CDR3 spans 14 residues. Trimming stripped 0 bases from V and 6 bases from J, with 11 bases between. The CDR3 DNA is TGTGCCAGCAGCGTAGCTGAAGGGAGGGATACGCAGTATTTT. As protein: CASSVAEGRDTQYF. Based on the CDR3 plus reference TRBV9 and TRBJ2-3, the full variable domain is DSGVTQTPKHLITATGQRVTLRCSPRSGDLSVYWYQQSLDQGLQFLIQYYNGEERAKGNILERFSAQQFPDLHSELNLSSLELGDSALYFCASSVAEGRDTQYFGPGTRLTVL.

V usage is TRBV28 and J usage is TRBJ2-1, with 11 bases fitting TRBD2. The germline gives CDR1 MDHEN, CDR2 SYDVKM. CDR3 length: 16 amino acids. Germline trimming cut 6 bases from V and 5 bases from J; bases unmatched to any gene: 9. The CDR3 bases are TGTGCCAGCAGACTACGACTAGCGGGAAGGAACAATGAGCAGTTCTTC. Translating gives CASRLRLAGRNNEQFF. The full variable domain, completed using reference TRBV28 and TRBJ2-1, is DVKVTQSSRYLVKRTGEKVFLECVQDMDHENMFWYRQDPGLGLRLIYFSYDVKMKEKGDIPEGYSVSREKKERFSLILESASTNQTSMYLCASRLRLAGRNNEQFFGPGTRLTVL.

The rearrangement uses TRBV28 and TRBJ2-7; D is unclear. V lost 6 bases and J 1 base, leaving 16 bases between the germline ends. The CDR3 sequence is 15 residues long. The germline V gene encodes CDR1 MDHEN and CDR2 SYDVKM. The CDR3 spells CASSSSVRASYEQYF. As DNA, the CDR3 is TGTGCCAGCAGCTCCTCTGTTAGGGCTTCCTACGAGCAGTACTTC. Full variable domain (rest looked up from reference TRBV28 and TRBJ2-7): DVKVTQSSRYLVKRTGEKVFLECVQDMDHENMFWYRQDPGLGLRLIYFSYDVKMKEKGDIPEGYSVSREKKERFSLILESASTNQTSMYLCASSSSVRASYEQYFGPGTRLTVT.

CDR3 sequence reads: CASSAGTSGTQYF. CDR3 sequence (DNA): TGTGCCAGCTCAGCCGGGACTAGCGGGACGCAGTATTTT. The gene calls are TRBV6-1 and TRBJ2-3; 12 nucleotides agree with TRBD2. Germline V gene sequence: CDR1 MNHNS, CDR2 SASEGT. This CDR3 comprises 13 residues. The V segment lost 8 bases and the J segment 9 bases; nucleotides outside the gene matches: 6.

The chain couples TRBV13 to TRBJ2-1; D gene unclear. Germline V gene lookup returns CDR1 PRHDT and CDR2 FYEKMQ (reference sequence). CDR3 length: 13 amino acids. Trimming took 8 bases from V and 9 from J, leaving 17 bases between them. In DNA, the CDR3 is TGTGCCAGCCGACGCTTTAGCAAGGGTGAGCAGTTCTTC. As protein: CASRRFSKGEQFF.

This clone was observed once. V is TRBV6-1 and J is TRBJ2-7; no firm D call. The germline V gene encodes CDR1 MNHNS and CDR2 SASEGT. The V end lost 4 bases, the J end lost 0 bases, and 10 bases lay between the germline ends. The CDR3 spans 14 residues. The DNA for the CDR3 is TGTGCCAGCAGTGCCTCGGGTTCCTCCTACGAGCAGTACTTC. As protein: CASSASGSSYEQYF.